Reported below is one T cell receptor beta chain. The CDR3 spans 13 residues. V lost 10 bases, J lost 5 bases, and 17 bases lay in between. The data belong to a study of blood T cell repertoires in COVID-19. Looking at the study overall: COVID-19 samples collected from the United States, Italy and Spain covered acute and convalescent phases. The analysed material was cDNA or gDNA that came from T cells, B-cell-depleted T cells, or PBMCs.

Authors' processing steps: Reference gene primer amplification gave estimated nucleated cell counts. TCRdb's copy holds only in-frame clones and misses some; the assay was immunoSEQ multiplex PCR. V and J calls and clone size are copied from that table; D and trimming were computed from the DNA. This repertoire shows approximately 400,000 clones, around 83% found once; its top ten account for around 5.1%. Which cohort a participant joined came from the clinical history participants gave. The chain couples TRBV12-3 or TRBV12-4 to TRBJ1-1; unclear D gene. The TCR was taken from a woman in her fifties or sixties who had recovered from COVID-19. The sample taken for sequencing was PBMCs or T cells enriched from blood (not recorded which). CDR3 sequence: CATSRSFQTEAFF. CDR3 nucleotides: TGTGCCACCTCTCGGAGTTTCCAAACTGAAGCTTTCTTT.